A single sample gave rise to the 27 T cell receptor beta chains below, sequenced in a study of identifying expanded T cells in peripheral blood. The method was immunoSEQ multiplex PCR; TCRdb's version includes in-frame clones alone and lacks a portion of them. The sample shows 70,000 to 95,000 clones, approximately 91% of them seen only once. The sample was blood. The origin of the receptors is a person aged 18 to 75 in good health.

In nucleotides, the CDR3 is TGTGCCAGCAGGGGGGGGCCCTCGGGTACGCAGTATTTT. Translation gives CASRGGPSGTQYF. The chain joins TRBV6-4 to TRBJ2-3; D perhaps matches TRBD2 (7 bases). Trimming pared 6 bases from V and 8 bases from J, leaving 15 bases between. Germline lookup yields CDR1 MRHNA and CDR2 SNTAGT. The CDR3 runs 13 residues.

V gene TRBV29-1 combines with J gene TRBJ2-5; possibly TRBD2 for D (5 bases). The CDR3 length is 9 residues. Per germline, CDR1 SQVTM and CDR2 ANQGSEA. Deletions cut 7 bases from V and 7 bases from J, with 7 bases between. The CDR3 DNA sequence: TGCAGCGCCGGGGTGACCCAGTACTTC. Protein: CSAGVTQYF.

The chain couples TRBV5-4 to TRBJ2-2; D assignment may be TRBD1 or TRBD2 (5 bases each). The CDR3 runs to 15 residues. Deletions cut 0 bases from V and 4 bases from J, with 10 bases between. The germline V gene has CDR1 SGHNT and CDR2 YYREEE (reference sequence). In nucleotides, the CDR3 is TGTGCCAGCAGCTTGGGGGGGAGAGGCACCGGGGAGCTGTTTTTT. Its protein product is CASSLGGRGTGELFF. Looking up the rest from reference TRBV5-4 and TRBJ2-2 gives the full variable domain: ETGVTQSPTHLIKTRGQQVTLRCSSQSGHNTVSWYQQALGQGPQFIFQYYREEENGRGNFPPRFSGLQFPNYSSELNVNALELDDSALYLCASSLGGRGTGELFFGEGSRLTVL.

This clone has a single count. The J gene is TRBJ1-6, the V gene TRBV20-1, with unresolved D. CDR1 is DFQATT, CDR2 SNEGSKA, per germline (reference sequence). V was shortened by 6 bases and J by 12 bases, with 12 bases between the two germline ends. This CDR3 comprises 11 residues. The CDR3 spells CSAHHLGPLHF. The CDR3 DNA is TGCAGTGCGCATCATCTGGGACCCCTCCACTTT.

CDR3: CAIAPRGEGTQYF. The CDR3 DNA sequence: TGTGCCATCGCACCTCGGGGGGAAGGGACCCAGTACTTC. The rearrangement links TRBV28 to TRBJ2-5; the match to TRBD2 covers 7 bases. CDR1 and CDR2 from the germline V gene are MDHEN and SYDVKM. The junction had 12 bases not matched to a gene; V was cut back by 10 bases and J by 7 bases. This CDR3 has 13 amino acids.

This clone was picked up one time. The chain carries TRBV11-2 and TRBJ2-7; a weak D match, TRBD1 (6 bases). CDR1 is SGHAT, CDR2 FQNNGV, per germline. The V end lost 5 bases, the J end lost 2 bases, and 13 bases lay between the germline ends. This CDR3 spans 14 amino acids. DNA of the CDR3: TGTGCCAGCAGCGGGGACACCTATACCTACGAGCAGTACTTC. It encodes CASSGDTYTYEQYF.

The chain couples TRBV6-6 to TRBJ2-3; 9 nucleotides agree with TRBD1. V lost 6 bases, J lost 1 base, and 8 bases stayed unmatched. This CDR3 contains 16 residues. Germline values: CDR1 MNHNY, CDR2 SVGAGI (reference sequence). In DNA form, the CDR3 reads TGTGCCAGCAGACCCGACCGGGACAGGGGCACAGATACGCAGTATTTT. Its protein product is CASRPDRDRGTDTQYF.

The chain couples TRBV5-4 to TRBJ2-3, with 10 nucleotides matching TRBD2. Trimming cost V 4 bases and J 2 bases; bases outside gene matches: 10. The CDR3 extends over 17 amino acids. Germline V gene sequence: CDR1 SGHNT, CDR2 YYREEE (reference sequence). Written as DNA, the CDR3 is TGTGCCAGCAGCAGGGCTGCTAGCGGGGGAAACACAGATACGCAGTATTTT. This encodes CASSRAASGGNTDTQYF.

This chain joins TRBV4-3 and TRBJ2-7; 7 bases match TRBD1. Germline values: CDR1 LGHNA, CDR2 YSLEER. The CDR3 has 15 residues. After removal of 0 bases from V and 5 bases from J, the junction contained 7 bases not matched to a gene. CDR3 residues: CASSQDNRGSDEQYF. The DNA of the CDR3 is TGCGCCAGCAGCCAAGATAACAGGGGTAGCGACGAGCAGTACTTC.

This sequence joins TRBV18 and TRBJ2-2; tentatively, D is TRBD2 (6 bases). V lost 2 bases, J lost 2 bases, and 15 bases lay in between. Germline values: CDR1 KGHSH, CDR2 LQKENI. The CDR3 has 17 amino acids. The CDR3 coding sequence is TGTGCCAGCTCACCATCCAAAGTACTAGCTAACACCGGGGAGCTGTTTTTT. Its protein product is CASSPSKVLANTGELFF.

The V and J genes are TRBV12-5 and TRBJ2-3; 13 nucleotides align to TRBD2. This CDR3 comprises 16 residues. Germline V gene sequence: CDR1 LGHNT, CDR2 FRNRAP. V gave up 1 base and J gave up 3 bases; unmatched junction bases: 1. The chain's CDR3 is CASGLGTSGGTDTQYF. In DNA, the CDR3 is TGTGCTAGTGGTTTGGGGACTAGCGGGGGTACAGATACGCAGTATTTT.

V usage is TRBV18 and J usage is TRBJ2-3; TRBD2 aligns across 14 bases. This CDR3 contains 16 residues. The trim removed 2 bases at V and 4 bases at J, leaving 2 bases unmatched. Germline values: CDR1 KGHSH, CDR2 LQKENI. The CDR3 DNA reads as TGTGCCAGCTCACCAAGACTAGCGGGAGGGCCAGATACGCAGTATTTT. Protein sequence: CASSPRLAGGPDTQYF.

The chain carries TRBV4-1 and TRBJ1-3; no firm D call. Germline V gene lookup returns CDR1 MGHRA and CDR2 YSYEKL. V gave up 3 bases and J gave up 0 bases, with 12 bases separating them. This CDR3 spans 16 amino acids. The CDR3 spells CASSQYTGSSGNTIYF. The CDR3 DNA reads TGCGCCAGCAGCCAGTATACGGGGAGCTCTGGAAACACCATATATTTT.

The rearrangement joins TRBV30 to TRBJ2-7, with TRBD1 identical over 9 bases. The V gene end was trimmed by 2 bases and the J gene end by 5 bases; junction bases not matched to a gene: 10. Germline V lookup: CDR1 GTSNPN, CDR2 SVGIG (reference sequence). CDR3 length: 15 amino acids. CDR3 nucleotide sequence: TGTGCCTGGAGTAAAGGAGGGACAGGGTTCGACGAGCAGTACTTC. Protein product: CAWSKGGTGFDEQYF. Variable domain in full (rest from reference TRBV30 and TRBJ2-7): SQTIHQWPATLVQPVGSPLSLECTVEGTSNPNLYWYRQAAGRGLQLLFYSVGIGQISSEVPQNLSASRPQDRQFILSSKKLLLSDSGFYLCAWSKGGTGFDEQYFGPGTRLTVT.

This chain connects TRBV7-9 to TRBJ1-5; D is unclear. Germline V gives CDR1 SEHNR, CDR2 FQNEAQ (reference sequence). This CDR3 spans 15 amino acids. Trimming took off 0 bases at V and 0 bases at J, with 6 bases between the two ends. The DNA for the CDR3 is TGTGCCAGCAGCTTAGCGGGTTATAGCAATCAGCCCCAGCATTTT. Its protein is CASSLAGYSNQPQHF.

The V and J genes are TRBV5-5 and TRBJ1-6, with TRBD1 as a possible D gene (6 bases). Germline CDR1 SGHKS, CDR2 YYEKEE (reference sequence). Trimming took off 6 bases at V and 7 bases at J, with 26 bases between the two ends. The CDR3 is 18 residues long. CDR3 sequence (DNA): TGTGCCAGCACCATGAGGGGGACACCAGCCTTGGGGAATTCACCCCTCCACTTT. It specifies CASTMRGTPALGNSPLHF.

The chain recombines TRBV18 with TRBJ2-2; 10 nucleotides align to TRBD2. Trimming at V came to 5 bases and at J to 6 bases, leaving 6 bases not matched to a gene. Germline V gene lookup returns CDR1 KGHSH and CDR2 LQKENI. The CDR3 is 15 residues long. CDR3: CASSAPGLAPGELFF. The CDR3 nucleotides read TGTGCCAGCTCAGCCCCGGGACTAGCGCCCGGGGAGCTGTTTTTT.

The chain combines TRBV29-1 with TRBJ2-7; unclear D gene. The germline V and J ends were trimmed by 0 bases and 6 bases, with 15 bases remaining between them. Germline assignment: CDR1 SQVTM and CDR2 ANQGSEA. The CDR3 totals 14 residues. This CDR3 reads CSVEDGPRGVEQYF. The CDR3, as DNA: TGCAGCGTTGAAGATGGGCCAAGAGGAGTCGAGCAGTACTTC.

V is TRBV11-2 and J is TRBJ2-5, with 15 positions matching TRBD2. V was clipped by 5 bases and J by 4 bases; unmatched bases: 5. From germline, CDR1 is SGHAT and CDR2 FQNNGV. The length of the CDR3 is 16 residues. DNA of the CDR3: TGTGCCAGCAGCCCGGGACTAGCGGGAGGCGGAGAGACCCAGTACTTC. As protein: CASSPGLAGGGETQYF.

This chain uses TRBV19 with TRBJ1-1; 7 bases are a match to TRBD1. The CDR3 is made up of 13 amino acids. After removal of 8 bases from V and 6 bases from J, the junction contained 9 bases not matched to a gene. Germline V lookup: CDR1 LNHDA, CDR2 SQIVND (reference sequence). The CDR3 bases are TGTGCCAGTTATAGGGGGCCCCTGGCTGAAGCTTTCTTT. This sequence encodes CASYRGPLAEAFF.

The chain recombines TRBV27 with TRBJ1-1; D unclear. The germline gives CDR1 MNHEY, CDR2 SMNVEV (reference sequence). The CDR3 sequence is 14 residues long. Trimming took off 3 bases at V and 1 base at J, with 9 bases between the two ends. Here the CDR3 reads CASSLREKNTEAFF. The CDR3 DNA reads TGTGCCAGCAGTTTGAGAGAGAAGAACACTGAAGCTTTCTTT.

CDR3 region: CASSLTSVNSPLHF. The CDR3 DNA reads as TGTGCCAGCAGCTTAACCTCCGTAAATTCACCCCTCCACTTT. The chain combines TRBV7-9 with TRBJ1-6; D remains unclear. Germline loops: CDR1 SEHNR, CDR2 FQNEAQ (reference sequence). The V gene lost 2 bases and the J gene lost 7 bases, with 9 bases spanning the gap. The CDR3 runs to 14 residues.

The chain links TRBV21-1 to TRBJ2-6; whether TRBD2, the table's D call, matches the DNA was not checked. TRBV21-1 is a recognized pseudogene. This CDR3 is 17 amino acids long. The CDR3 bases are TGTGCCAGCAGCAAACTGAGGGAGAGCTCTGGGGCCAACGTCCTGACTTTC. Its protein is CASSKLRESSGANVLTF.

Points on this clone: This sequence may be a read error, since a much larger clone differs from it by one base. Other DNA sequences in the sample encode the same CDR3. The gene calls are TRBV6-4 and TRBJ2-3; a weak D match, TRBD1 (6 bases). The CDR3 extends over 15 amino acids. Germline assignment: CDR1 MRHNA and CDR2 SNTAGT. In DNA, the CDR3 is TGTGCCAGCAGTGAAAGTGGGCAGGGGTCAGACACGCAGTATTTT. Its protein product is CASSESGQGSDTQYF.

The chain employs TRBV5-6 and TRBJ2-2, with TRBD1 matching over 7 bases. With 4 bases clipped from V and 4 bases from J, the junction kept 4 bases outside the gene matches. Germline V gene sequence: CDR1 SGHDT, CDR2 YYEEEE. The CDR3 is 14 amino acids. The CDR3 nucleotides read TGTGCCAGCAGCCGACAGGGCGGCACCGGGGAGCTGTTTTTT. Protein sequence: CASSRQGGTGELFF.

This chain links TRBV7-3 with TRBJ2-5; the D is unclear. V gave up 2 bases and J gave up 3 bases, with 7 bases separating them. The germline V gene has CDR1 SGHTA and CDR2 FQGTGA. The CDR3 is 13 amino acids. The DNA of the CDR3 is TGTGCCAGCAGCTTACAGGTTGAAGAGACCCAGTACTTC. Amino acids: CASSLQVEETQYF.

CDR3 DNA sequence: TGTGCCAGCAGCCAAGATCCCCCAGGGAGGCTTGACATTCAGTACTTC. Amino acid sequence: CASSQDPPGRLDIQYF. This chain uses TRBV4-2 with TRBJ2-4; maybe TRBD2 (6 bases). Deletions cut 0 bases from V and 8 bases from J, with 17 bases between. In germline, CDR1 is LGHNA, CDR2 YNFKEQ. CDR3 length: 16 amino acids.